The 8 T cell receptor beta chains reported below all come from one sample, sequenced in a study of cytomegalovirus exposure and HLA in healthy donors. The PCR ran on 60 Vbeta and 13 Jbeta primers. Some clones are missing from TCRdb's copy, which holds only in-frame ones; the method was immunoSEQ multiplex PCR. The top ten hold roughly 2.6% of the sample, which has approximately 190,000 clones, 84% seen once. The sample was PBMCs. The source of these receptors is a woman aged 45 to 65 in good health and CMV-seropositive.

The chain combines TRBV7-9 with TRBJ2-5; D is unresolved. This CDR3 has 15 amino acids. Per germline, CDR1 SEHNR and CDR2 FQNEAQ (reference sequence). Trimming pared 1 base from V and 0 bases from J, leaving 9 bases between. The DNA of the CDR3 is TGTGCCAGCAGCTTAGGAAACGGGTACCAAGAGACCCAGTACTTC. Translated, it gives CASSLGNGYQETQYF.

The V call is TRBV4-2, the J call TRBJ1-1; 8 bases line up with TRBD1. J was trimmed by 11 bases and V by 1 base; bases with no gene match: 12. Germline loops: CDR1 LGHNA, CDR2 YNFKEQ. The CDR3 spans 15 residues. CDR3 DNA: TGTGCCAGCAGCCAAGTTCCCGGACAGGGTTTGTGGGCTTTCTTT. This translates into CASSQVPGQGLWAFF.

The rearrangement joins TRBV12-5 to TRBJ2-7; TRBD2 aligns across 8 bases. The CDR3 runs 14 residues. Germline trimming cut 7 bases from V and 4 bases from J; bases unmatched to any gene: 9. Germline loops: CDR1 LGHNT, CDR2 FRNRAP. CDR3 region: CASAREGERYEQYF. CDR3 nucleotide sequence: TGTGCTAGTGCCCGGGAGGGGGAGAGATACGAGCAGTACTTC.

For the CDR3, the DNA is TGTGCCAGCAGTGGCCGGGACAGGGTTTCACCCCTCCACTTT. As protein: CASSGRDRVSPLHF. V and J are TRBV2 and TRBJ1-6; 9 bases align to TRBD1. This CDR3 has 14 residues. Germline lookup yields CDR1 SNHLY and CDR2 FYNNEI. Trimming removed 4 bases from V and 9 bases from J; junction bases left unmatched: 4.

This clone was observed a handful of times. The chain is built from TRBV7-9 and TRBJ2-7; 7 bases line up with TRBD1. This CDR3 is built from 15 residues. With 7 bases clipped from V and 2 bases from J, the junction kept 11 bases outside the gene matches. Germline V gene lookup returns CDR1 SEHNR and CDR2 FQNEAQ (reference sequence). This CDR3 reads CASTKVGQKTYEQYF. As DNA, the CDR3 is TGTGCCAGCACCAAAGTGGGACAGAAGACCTACGAGCAGTACTTC.

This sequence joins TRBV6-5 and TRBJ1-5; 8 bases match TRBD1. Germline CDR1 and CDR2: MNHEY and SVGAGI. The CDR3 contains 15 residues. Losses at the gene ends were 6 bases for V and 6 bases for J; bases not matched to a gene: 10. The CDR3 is CASRGQGVVSQPQHF. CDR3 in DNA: TGTGCCAGCAGAGGACAGGGAGTAGTGTCTCAGCCCCAGCATTTT.

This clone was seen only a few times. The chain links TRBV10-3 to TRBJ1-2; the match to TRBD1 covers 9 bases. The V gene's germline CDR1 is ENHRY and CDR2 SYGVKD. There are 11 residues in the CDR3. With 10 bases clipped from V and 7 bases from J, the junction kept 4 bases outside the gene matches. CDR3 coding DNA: TGTGCCACAGGACAGGGGTCTGGCTACACCTTC. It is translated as CATGQGSGYTF.

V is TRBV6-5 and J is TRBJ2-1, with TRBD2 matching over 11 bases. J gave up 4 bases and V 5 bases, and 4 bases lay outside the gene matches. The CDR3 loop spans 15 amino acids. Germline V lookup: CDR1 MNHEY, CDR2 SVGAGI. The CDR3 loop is CASSASGGLYNEQFF. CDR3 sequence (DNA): TGTGCCAGCAGTGCTAGCGGGGGGCTGTACAATGAGCAGTTCTTC.